The 25 T cell receptor beta chains presented below share a single source sample, sequenced in a study of STAT5B mutations in CD4+ large granular lymphocyte leukemia. This table comes from immunoSEQ multiplex PCR, and its TCRdb copy is limited to in-frame clones, with some not included. Among 24,000 or so clones listed, 74% were seen once. Sequencing was carried out using CD4+ T cells from blood buffy coats. These receptors were taken from a human donor in good health.

The chain links TRBV6-1 to TRBJ1-1; D is unclear. Trimming shortened V by 2 bases and J by 5 bases, and 9 bases separated the two germline ends. CDR3 length equals 13 residues. In germline, CDR1 is MNHNS, CDR2 SASEGT. The CDR3 here is CASSETWQTEAFF. CDR3 in DNA: TGTGCCAGCAGTGAAACTTGGCAGACTGAAGCTTTCTTT.

This clone has a single count. The genes are TRBV7-2 and TRBJ1-6; TRBD1 aligns across 10 bases. This CDR3 contains 17 residues. Losses at the gene ends were 5 bases for V and 3 bases for J; bases not matched to a gene: 7. Germline CDR1 is SGHTA and CDR2 is FQGNSA. CDR3 coding DNA: TGTGCCAGCAGCCCTCTCCGGGACAGGGGCTATAATTCACCCCTCCACTTT. Protein product: CASSPLRDRGYNSPLHF.

This chain connects TRBV7-6 to TRBJ1-3; 9 nucleotides align to TRBD1. There are 15 residues in the CDR3. Germline trimming cut 5 bases from V and 0 bases from J; bases unmatched to any gene: 2. CDR1 is SGHVS, CDR2 FNYEAQ, per germline. The CDR3, as DNA: TGTGCCAGCAGCCAGGACAGGGGCTCTGGAAACACCATATATTTT. Protein product: CASSQDRGSGNTIYF.

This rearrangement joins TRBV5-1 to TRBJ2-2; D perhaps matches TRBD1 (5 bases). The CDR3 spans 16 residues. CDR1 SGHRS and CDR2 YFSETQ come from the germline V gene. Trimming took off 1 base at V and 0 bases at J, with 10 bases between the two ends. CDR3 nucleotides: TGCGCCAGCAGCTTGTTGTCAGGGCCGAACACCGGGGAGCTGTTTTTT. Protein sequence: CASSLLSGPNTGELFF.

V gene TRBV2 combines with J gene TRBJ2-2; 8 bases match TRBD2. V lost 6 bases to trimming and J lost 7 bases; unmatched junction nucleotides: 10. This CDR3 has 15 residues. The germline gives CDR1 SNHLY, CDR2 FYNNEI. The CDR3 loop reads CASRNSRTSLGELFF. Written as DNA, the CDR3 is TGTGCCAGCAGAAACTCCAGGACTAGCCTCGGGGAGCTGTTTTTT.

This chain connects TRBV5-1 to TRBJ1-4, with 9 nucleotides matching TRBD1. The CDR3 spans 15 residues. Germline CDR1 is SGHRS and CDR2 is YFSETQ. V trimming: 4 bases; J trimming: 0 bases; junction bases outside the gene matches: 1. For the CDR3, the DNA is TGCGCCAGCAGCGGACAGGGGCCAACTAATGAAAAACTGTTTTTT. As protein: CASSGQGPTNEKLFF.

The chain couples TRBV4-1 to TRBJ2-3; D is possibly TRBD1 (6 bases). Trimming shortened V by 2 bases and J by 1 base, and 28 bases separated the two germline ends. The V gene's germline CDR1 is MGHRA and CDR2 YSYEKL. The CDR3 covers 21 residues. The CDR3 coding sequence is TGCGCCAGCAGCCAACCTACTCTCCGGGACACATCCCTTACTCGCACAGATACGCAGTATTTT. Its protein is CASSQPTLRDTSLTRTDTQYF.

The genes are TRBV5-1 and TRBJ2-3; 10 bases are shared with TRBD2. V was pared by 0 bases and J by 6 bases, with 7 bases of the junction left unmatched. Germline V gene lookup returns CDR1 SGHRS and CDR2 YFSETQ. This CDR3 comprises 16 residues. The CDR3 loop reads CASSLVSLAGVDTQYF. CDR3 nucleotide sequence: TGCGCCAGCAGCTTGGTTAGCCTAGCGGGAGTGGATACGCAGTATTTT.

This sequence joins TRBV11-3 and TRBJ1-6, with D unclear. CDR1 SGHNT and CDR2 YENEEA come from the germline V gene. V was pared by 0 bases and J by 2 bases, with 5 bases between. The CDR3 sequence is 15 residues long. In nucleotides, the CDR3 is TGTGCCAGCAGCTTAGAGGTACCCTATAATTCACCCCTCCACTTT. Protein sequence: CASSLEVPYNSPLHF. The variable domain in full, completed from reference TRBV11-3 and TRBJ1-6, reads EAGVVQSPRYKIIEKKQPVAFWCNPISGHNTLYWYLQNLGQGPELLIRYENEEAVDDSQLPKDRFSAERLKGVDSTLKIQPAELGDSAVYLCASSLEVPYNSPLHFGNGTRLTVT.

The rearrangement uses TRBV27 and TRBJ2-3, with D possibly being TRBD1 (6 bases). V was trimmed by 1 base and J by 5 bases, leaving 7 bases between them. CDR3 size: 13 residues. Looked up from germline, CDR1 is MNHEY and CDR2 is SMNVEV (reference sequence). In DNA, the CDR3 is TGTGCCAGCAGTTTATGGGGGCAAGATACGCAGTATTTT. Protein sequence: CASSLWGQDTQYF.

This chain links TRBV2 with TRBJ2-7, with 10 bases fitting TRBD1. Germline loops: CDR1 SNHLY, CDR2 FYNNEI. The CDR3 is made up of 17 amino acids. V lost 6 bases to trimming and J lost 0 bases; unmatched junction nucleotides: 11. The CDR3 loop is CASRLPGQGKSSYEQYF. The CDR3 DNA reads TGTGCCAGCAGATTACCGGGACAGGGGAAGAGCTCCTACGAGCAGTACTTC.

This chain's CDR3 is CSVLPSQETQYF. For the CDR3, the DNA is TGCAGCGTTCTACCGTCCCAAGAGACCCAGTACTTC. This chain connects TRBV29-1 to TRBJ2-5; D is unresolved. The CDR3 is 12 residues long. From germline, CDR1 is SQVTM and CDR2 ANQGSEA. V lost 5 bases to trimming and J lost 1 base, with 8 bases between them.

This chain connects TRBV27 to TRBJ1-2, with TRBD1 matching over 9 bases. CDR3 length: 14 residues. Germline assignment: CDR1 MNHEY and CDR2 SMNVEV (reference sequence). The V gene end was trimmed by 7 bases and the J gene end by 8 bases; junction bases not matched to a gene: 11. The DNA for the CDR3 is TGTGCCAGCAAACCGACAGGGGGATTAGAGGGCTACACCTTC. Protein: CASKPTGGLEGYTF.

This clone has only one observation. CDR3 DNA: TGTGCCAGTAGTATTAAGTCTCGGATCGCCTCTGGAAACACCATATATTTT. Translation: CASSIKSRIASGNTIYF. V usage is TRBV19 and J usage is TRBJ1-3, with unresolved D. The germline V and J ends were trimmed by 3 bases and 0 bases, with 15 bases remaining between them. Looked up from germline, CDR1 is LNHDA and CDR2 is SQIVND (reference sequence). The CDR3 consists of 17 residues. Full variable domain (rest looked up from reference TRBV19 and TRBJ1-3): DGGITQSPKYLFRKEGQNVTLSCEQNLNHDAMYWYRQDPGQGLRLIYYSQIVNDFQKGDIAEGYSVSREKKESFPLTVTSAQKNPTAFYLCASSIKSRIASGNTIYFGEGSWLTVV.

The chain joins TRBV5-1 to TRBJ1-1; D is unclear. This CDR3 is built from 12 residues. Trimming took off 4 bases at V and 3 bases at J, with 7 bases between the two ends. Per the germline V gene, CDR1 is SGHRS and CDR2 is YFSETQ. CDR3 sequence reads: CASSKDYTEAFF. The CDR3 coding sequence is TGCGCCAGCAGCAAGGACTACACTGAAGCTTTCTTT.

The V and J genes are TRBV29-1 and TRBJ2-1, with D hard to call. The germline CDR1 and CDR2 sequences are SQVTM and ANQGSEA. V was clipped by 1 base and J by 4 bases, with 8 bases between them. This CDR3 region has 13 residues. The CDR3, as DNA: TGCAGCGTTGAAGTCTCCCGTTACAATGAGCAGTTCTTC. Protein: CSVEVSRYNEQFF.

The CDR3 region is CASNPKGTGTGPCGELFF. CDR3 bases: TGTGCCAGCAACCCAAAAGGAACCGGGACAGGGCCGTGCGGGGAGCTGTTTTTT. V usage is TRBV21-1 and J usage is TRBJ2-2; whether TRBD1, the table's D call, matches the DNA was not checked. TRBV21-1 is designated a pseudogene. The CDR3 loop spans 18 amino acids.

CDR3 region: CASRSGLAAVNEQYF. Written as DNA, the CDR3 is TGTGCCAGCAGGTCGGGACTAGCGGCCGTCAACGAGCAGTACTTC. The chain couples TRBV2 to TRBJ2-7; TRBD2 agrees at 11 bases. Germline lookup yields CDR1 SNHLY and CDR2 FYNNEI. V gave up 6 bases and J gave up 5 bases; unmatched junction bases: 9. This CDR3 spans 15 amino acids.

This clone was seen a handful of times. The rearrangement joins TRBV9 to TRBJ1-1, with D maybe TRBD1 (5 bases). This CDR3 has 14 amino acids. Germline CDR1 and CDR2: SGDLS and YYNGEE. Trimming stripped 7 bases from V and 1 base from J, with 14 bases between. Here the CDR3 DNA reads TGTGCCAGCGGATTAAGGGGAGCGAACACTGAAGCTTTCTTT. As protein: CASGLRGANTEAFF.

The genes are TRBV12-5 and TRBJ2-1; 8 nucleotides line up with TRBD2. The germline CDR1 and CDR2 sequences are LGHNT and FRNRAP. The CDR3 has 16 amino acids. Unmatched junction bases numbered 11, after V lost 6 bases and J lost 4 bases. In DNA, the CDR3 is TGTGCTAGTGGAAACGGGGGGGCTGTAGGGTACAATGAGCAGTTCTTC. Protein product: CASGNGGAVGYNEQFF.

The chain joins TRBV11-2 to TRBJ1-4, with a tentative D call TRBD1 (5 bases). Between the trimmed V and J ends, which lost 5 bases and 0 bases, there was a span of 13 bases. This CDR3 comprises 16 residues. CDR1 is SGHAT, CDR2 FQNNGV, per germline. The CDR3 region is CASSPRGVATNEKLFF. The CDR3 region has the DNA TGTGCCAGCAGCCCTAGGGGCGTTGCAACTAATGAAAAACTGTTTTTT.

The V call is TRBV7-9, the J call TRBJ2-5; D possibly corresponds to TRBD2 (6 bases). Trimming pared 5 bases from V and 1 base from J, leaving 11 bases between. The CDR3 consists of 14 residues. Germline CDR1 SEHNR, CDR2 FQNEAQ (reference sequence). The CDR3 DNA sequence: TGTGCCAGCAGCCGTGGCGGGGCCCAAGAGACCCAGTACTTC. Protein sequence: CASSRGGAQETQYF.

V is TRBV11-2 and J is TRBJ2-7, with a possible D match to TRBD2 (5 bases). V lost 1 base to trimming and J lost 2 bases, with 12 bases between them. The CDR3 extends over 15 amino acids. Per the germline V gene, CDR1 is SGHAT and CDR2 is FQNNGV. CDR3 coding DNA: TGTGCCAGCAGCTTAGGGACTCCGTATACCTACGAGCAGTACTTC. This translates into CASSLGTPYTYEQYF.

V usage is TRBV10-3 and J usage is TRBJ1-6; D may be TRBD1 (5 bases). In germline, CDR1 is ENHRY, CDR2 SYGVKD. The CDR3 contains 13 residues. The V gene lost 0 bases and the J gene lost 10 bases, with 7 bases spanning the gap. In nucleotides, the CDR3 is TGTGCCATCAGTGAGTCGTGGGACTCACCCCTCCACTTT. Its protein is CAISESWDSPLHF.

In its sample, this clone ranks as medium-sized. This CDR3 reads CAWRAGGRRDIQYF. DNA for the CDR3: TGTGCCTGGAGGGCCGGTGGCCGGAGGGACATTCAGTACTTC. V is TRBV30 and J is TRBJ2-4, with D perhaps TRBD2 (6 bases). CDR1 is GTSNPN and CDR2 is SVGIG in the germline V gene (reference sequence). V lost 3 bases and J 8 bases, leaving 17 bases between the germline ends. The CDR3 length is 14 residues.